These 2 T cell receptor beta chains originate from one sample sequenced in a study of T cell clones after liver transplantation. Repertoires were generated with immunoSEQ multiplex PCR, while TCRdb's copy carries only in-frame clones and drops some. The sample yields approximately 100,000 clones, under 90% seen once. The sequences come from CD4+ T cells from blood, collected approximately 4 years after liver transplant. The receptors come from a human patient who received a liver transplant. Some T cells could come from the graft donor.

The chain uses TRBV2 and TRBJ1-5, with TRBD1 identical over 8 bases. CDR1 and CDR2 from the germline V gene are SNHLY and FYNNEI. This CDR3 is built from 14 residues. J was trimmed by 7 bases and V by 8 bases; bases with no gene match: 10. The CDR3 loop is CASGVDRAGQPQHF. CDR3 in DNA: TGTGCCAGCGGGGTGGACAGGGCCGGGCAGCCCCAGCATTTT.

The chain couples TRBV11-2 to TRBJ1-5; D is undetermined. The CDR3 sequence is 15 residues long. Trimming cost V 0 bases and J 0 bases, with 6 bases left between them. The germline CDR1 and CDR2 sequences are SGHAT and FQNNGV. The CDR3, as DNA: TGTGCCAGCAGCTTAGAAGGGCTTAGCAATCAGCCCCAGCATTTT. It translates to CASSLEGLSNQPQHF.